These 23 T cell receptor beta chains originate from one sample sequenced in a study of immune evolution from preneoplasia to lung adenocarcinoma. Clones were read by immunoSEQ multiplex PCR, and TCRdb kept only the in-frame ones, dropping some. The table includes 37,000 or so clones, roughly 74% detected once. The source material was FFPE invasive lung adenocarcinoma tissue. These receptors came from a person aged 55-75 years with lung adenocarcinoma.

This clone is termed medium-sized (0.01 to 0.1%). The chain links TRBV28 to TRBJ2-7; D possibly corresponds to TRBD1 (6 bases). Deletions cut 3 bases from V and 6 bases from J, with 12 bases between. Germline CDR1 reads MDHEN; CDR2 reads SYDVKM. The CDR3 totals 13 residues. CDR3 in DNA: TGTGCCAGCAGTTTTATAACAGGGATCGAGCAGTACTTC. Its translation is CASSFITGIEQYF.

The chain combines TRBV18 with TRBJ2-2; 10 nucleotides match TRBD2. Germline V CDR1 and CDR2: KGHSH, LQKENI. After removal of 6 bases from V and 4 bases from J, the junction contained 11 bases not matched to a gene. The CDR3 consists of 17 residues. CDR3 region: CASSPRPSGSGTGELFF. The CDR3 nucleotides are TGTGCCAGCTCTCCTCGCCCTAGCGGGAGCGGCACCGGGGAGCTGTTTTTT.

This chain uses TRBV28 with TRBJ2-5; D possibly corresponds to TRBD1 (5 bases). The CDR3 extends over 13 amino acids. The V and J ends lost 5 bases and 1 base respectively, with 8 bases between them. From germline, CDR1 is MDHEN and CDR2 SYDVKM. In DNA, the CDR3 is TGTGCCAGCAGTAAAACAGGCCAAGAGACCCAGTACTTC. Its protein is CASSKTGQETQYF.

The chain combines TRBV11-3 with TRBJ2-7; 12 bases align to TRBD2. The CDR3 covers 15 residues. Germline V lookup: CDR1 SGHNT, CDR2 YENEEA. Trimming cost V 3 bases and J 4 bases; bases outside gene matches: 4. The CDR3 protein is CASSLRTSGGYEQYF. The CDR3 nucleotides read TGTGCCAGCAGCTTGAGAACTAGCGGGGGGTACGAGCAGTACTTC.

The J gene is TRBJ2-5, the V gene TRBV7-2; 8 positions match TRBD1. Trimming took 3 bases from V and 5 from J; bases not matched to a gene: 5. Per the germline V gene, CDR1 is SGHTA and CDR2 is FQGNSA. The CDR3 is 14 amino acids. In DNA form, the CDR3 reads TGTGCCAGCAGCTTTCAGGGGGCCGGGGAGACCCAGTACTTC. Translated: CASSFQGAGETQYF.

The chain couples TRBV11-1 to TRBJ2-7; D unclear. This CDR3 has 12 amino acids. The germline V gene has CDR1 SGHAT and CDR2 FQDESV (reference sequence). Trimming removed 5 bases at V and 5 bases at J, with 10 bases between. The CDR3 nucleotides are TGTGCCAGCAGCCTCGGTCGGAACGAGCAGTACTTC. This translates into CASSLGRNEQYF.

The chain recombines TRBV7-2 with TRBJ2-7, with D possibly being TRBD2 (5 bases). CDR3 length: 14 amino acids. Per the germline V gene, CDR1 is SGHTA and CDR2 is FQGNSA. V lost 7 bases, J lost 2 bases, and 15 bases lay in between. CDR3 coding DNA: TGTGCCAGCATCCTCGGGGTCGGGGCCTACGAGCAGTACTTC. Encoded protein: CASILGVGAYEQYF.

This clone was recorded once. V is TRBV18 and J is TRBJ2-1; 7 bases agree with TRBD2. CDR1 and CDR2 from the germline V gene are KGHSH and LQKENI. V was clipped by 0 bases and J by 8 bases; unmatched bases: 1. CDR3 length equals 13 residues. The CDR3 bases are TGTGCCAGCTCACCACCGCTAGCGGATGAGCAGTTCTTC. Protein product: CASSPPLADEQFF.

The rearrangement links TRBV28 to TRBJ1-5, with TRBD1 as a possible D gene (6 bases). CDR3 size: 15 residues. Trimming cost V 1 base and J 4 bases, with 11 bases left between them. Germline loops: CDR1 MDHEN, CDR2 SYDVKM. The CDR3 region has the DNA TGTGCCAGCAGTTTATCTGACAGGATAAATCAGCCCCAGCATTTT. Protein: CASSLSDRINQPQHF.

The chain is built from TRBV4-2 and TRBJ2-1; TRBD1 or TRBD2 may be the D gene (5 bases each). This CDR3 contains 16 residues. V was cut by 1 base and J by 0 bases, with 10 bases left in between. Germline assignment: CDR1 LGHNA and CDR2 YNFKEQ. The CDR3 DNA follows: TGTGCCAGCAGCCAAGGGGACGTCAGCTCCTACAATGAGCAGTTCTTC. Its translation: CASSQGDVSSYNEQFF.

This clone occurred a few times. The chain links TRBV7-2 to TRBJ2-1, with TRBD2 matching 7 bases. Germline CDR1 reads SGHTA; CDR2 reads FQGNSA. Trimming at V came to 5 bases and at J to 5 bases, leaving 18 bases not matched to a gene. The CDR3 covers 18 residues. As DNA, the CDR3 is TGTGCCAGCAGCCCTGACCTCCTAGCGGTCAGAAGAAACAATGAGCAGTTCTTC. Amino acids: CASSPDLLAVRRNNEQFF.

The rearrangement links TRBV6-5 to TRBJ1-1; TRBD1 matches 7 bases. The V and J ends lost 6 bases and 1 base, in that order; junction bases with no gene match: 8. This CDR3 has 15 amino acids. The germline CDR1 and CDR2 sequences are MNHEY and SVGAGI. CDR3 sequence: CASSLDREWNTEAFF. CDR3 coding DNA: TGTGCCAGCAGCCTCGACAGGGAATGGAACACTGAAGCTTTCTTT.

The chain couples TRBV28 to TRBJ2-3; tentatively, D is TRBD2 (5 bases). Germline CDR1 and CDR2: MDHEN and SYDVKM. V gave up 1 base and J gave up 3 bases, with 8 bases separating them. The CDR3 is 14 residues long. The CDR3 spells CASSLFRGTDTQYF. The DNA for the CDR3 is TGTGCCAGCAGTTTATTTCGGGGAACAGATACGCAGTATTTT.

The V and J genes are TRBV7-8 and TRBJ1-2; 10 bases match TRBD1. The CDR3 covers 15 residues. V was clipped by 2 bases and J by 7 bases; unmatched bases: 7. Germline V CDR1 and CDR2: SGHVS, FQNEAQ. In DNA form, the CDR3 reads TGTGCCAGCAGCTTATCGATCGGGACAGGGGTTGGCTACACCTTC. As protein: CASSLSIGTGVGYTF.

The chain couples TRBV7-2 to TRBJ2-1; tentative D call: TRBD2 (6 bases). V was clipped by 4 bases and J by 5 bases, with 12 bases between them. There are 14 residues in the CDR3. Germline lookup yields CDR1 SGHTA and CDR2 FQGNSA. The CDR3 DNA sequence: TGTGCCAGCAGCTCATGGAGGGCAGACAATGAGCAGTTCTTC. Residues: CASSSWRADNEQFF.

The rearrangement joins TRBV5-1 to TRBJ1-5; perhaps TRBD1 as D (5 bases). The CDR3 is 15 amino acids. Deletions cut 4 bases from V and 0 bases from J, with 11 bases between. Germline values: CDR1 SGHRS, CDR2 YFSETQ. CDR3 loop: CASSPDNHSNQPQHF. The DNA for the CDR3 is TGCGCCAGCAGCCCGGACAACCATAGCAATCAGCCCCAGCATTTT.

This chain joins TRBV21-1 and TRBJ2-3. TRBV21-1 constitutes a pseudogene. The CDR3 sequence is 18 residues long. CDR3 residues: CASSKARTSVEGTDTQYF. The CDR3 region has the DNA TGTGCCAGCAGCAAAGCGCGGACGTCGGTCGAGGGCACAGATACGCAGTATTTT.

V usage is TRBV5-1 and J usage is TRBJ1-2, with D unclear. Looked up from germline, CDR1 is SGHRS and CDR2 is YFSETQ. V shed 4 bases and J shed 0 bases, with 10 bases lying between them. The CDR3 spans 14 residues. The CDR3 is CASSRGGTNYGYTF. Written as DNA, the CDR3 is TGCGCCAGCAGCCGGGGAGGCACTAACTATGGCTACACCTTC.

This chain joins TRBV28 and TRBJ2-3, with 13 bases that match TRBD2. Germline loops: CDR1 MDHEN, CDR2 SYDVKM. Trimming cost V 2 bases and J 6 bases; bases outside gene matches: 14. The CDR3 has 19 amino acids. CDR3 residues: CASSLLWSLAGGPRDTQYF. The CDR3 coding sequence is TGTGCCAGCAGTTTACTATGGTCACTAGCGGGAGGGCCAAGGGATACGCAGTATTTT.

The chain has TRBV6-4 and TRBJ2-7, with 9 bases fitting TRBD2. Germline-derived CDR1 and CDR2 are MRHNA and SNTAGT. The trim removed 6 bases at V and 0 bases at J, leaving 9 bases unmatched. This CDR3 has 16 amino acids. CDR3 DNA: TGTGCCAGCAGACGCCCCGGGACTAGCAGCTCCTACGAGCAGTACTTC. This sequence encodes CASRRPGTSSSYEQYF.

The chain couples TRBV7-8 to TRBJ2-7, with TRBD2 as a possible D gene (5 bases). Germline V gene sequence: CDR1 SGHVS, CDR2 FQNEAQ. CDR3 length: 15 residues. Trimming cost V 4 bases and J 4 bases, with 17 bases left between them. This chain's CDR3 is CASSSGDQIRYEQYF. The CDR3 nucleotides read TGTGCCAGCAGCTCCGGGGATCAGATTCGGTACGAGCAGTACTTC.

CDR3 in amino acids: CASSVDWTGELFF. In DNA, the CDR3 is TGTGCCAGCAGCGTCGACTGGACCGGGGAGCTGTTTTTT. The chain has TRBV9 and TRBJ2-2; D unclear. V gave up 2 bases and J gave up 5 bases, with 7 bases separating them. The CDR3 is 13 amino acids. Per the germline V gene, CDR1 is SGDLS and CDR2 is YYNGEE.

The V call is TRBV25-1, the J call TRBJ1-1; D perhaps matches TRBD1 (5 bases). Germline assignment: CDR1 MGHDK and CDR2 SYGVNS. The CDR3 totals 15 residues. V was clipped by 5 bases and J by 1 base, with 14 bases between them. DNA of the CDR3: TGTGCCAGCAGTCCTAGCCAGGGTAGGAACACTGAAGCTTTCTTT. Translating it yields CASSPSQGRNTEAFF.